The next 8 T cell receptor beta chains were all read from a single sample in a study of blood T cell repertoires in COVID-19. The data were produced by immunoSEQ multiplex PCR, yet TCRdb's version contains in-frame clones alone and is incomplete. Found here are 110,000 or so clones, over 75% of them singletons; the top ten hold roughly 8.4%. Sequenced input: peripheral blood. The receptors come from a woman in her seventies who had recovered from COVID-19.

V gene TRBV30 combines with J gene TRBJ2-2; 7 nucleotides agree with TRBD1. Trimming removed 2 bases from V and 4 bases from J; junction bases left unmatched: 7. This CDR3 comprises 15 residues. Germline values: CDR1 GTSNPN, CDR2 SVGIG (reference sequence). The CDR3 DNA reads as TGTGCCTGGAGTCTAGGGGGCAGCTTCACCGGGGAGCTGTTTTTT. Encoded protein: CAWSLGGSFTGELFF. Filled out from reference TRBV30 and TRBJ2-2, the complete variable domain reads SQTIHQWPATLVQPVGSPLSLECTVEGTSNPNLYWYRQAAGRGLQLLFYSVGIGQISSEVPQNLSASRPQDRQFILSSKKLLLSDSGFYLCAWSLGGSFTGELFFGEGSRLTVL.

The J gene is TRBJ2-2, the V gene TRBV6-2 or TRBV6-3; 14 bases are a match to TRBD2. V dropped 6 bases and J dropped 8; count of bases not matched to a gene: 11. This CDR3 comprises 17 residues. Germline lookup yields CDR1 MNHEY and CDR2 SVGEGT. The CDR3 sequence is CASSRTIGLAGGGELFF. DNA for the CDR3: TGTGCCAGCAGCCGGACGATCGGACTAGCGGGGGGTGGGGAGCTGTTTTTT.

This chain connects TRBV9 to TRBJ2-1; possibly TRBD1 for D (6 bases). The length of the CDR3 is 12 residues. Trimming cost V 5 bases and J 9 bases, with 12 bases left between them. CDR1 SGDLS and CDR2 YYNGEE come from the germline V gene. The DNA for the CDR3 is TGTGCCAGCAGTTTTACAGGGTCTGAGCAGTTCTTC. Its translation is CASSFTGSEQFF.

The J gene is TRBJ1-6, the V gene TRBV27; 7 nucleotides agree with TRBD1. Trimming took 5 bases from V and 10 from J; bases not matched to a gene: 2. Germline-derived CDR1 and CDR2 are MNHEY and SMNVEV (reference sequence). The CDR3 contains 12 residues. This CDR3 reads CASSDRDSPLHF. DNA for the CDR3: TGTGCCAGCAGTGACAGGGACTCACCCCTCCACTTT.

This clone appeared once. The chain couples TRBV4-3 to TRBJ2-3; maybe TRBD1 (5 bases). This CDR3 is 17 amino acids long. Trimming left V 0 bases short and J 0 bases short, with 13 bases between. The germline gives CDR1 LGHNA, CDR2 YSLEER. The CDR3 reads CASSQDLRQGSTDTQYF. CDR3 sequence (DNA): TGCGCCAGCAGCCAAGATCTTCGGCAGGGTAGCACAGATACGCAGTATTTT.

The chain has TRBV14 and TRBJ2-5, with D perhaps matching TRBD2 (5 bases). Trimming stripped 4 bases from V and 2 bases from J, with 8 bases between. The CDR3 spans 13 residues. Germline lookup yields CDR1 SGHDN and CDR2 FVKESK. The CDR3 bases are TGTGCCAGCAGCCGACTACTACAAGAGACCCAGTACTTC. Translation: CASSRLLQETQYF.

The rearrangement links TRBV19 to TRBJ2-7, with 8 bases fitting TRBD1. Looked up from germline, CDR1 is LNHDA and CDR2 is SQIVND (reference sequence). This CDR3 comprises 13 residues. The V gene end was trimmed by 4 bases and the J gene end by 6 bases; junction bases not matched to a gene: 5. The CDR3 loop is CASSSLTGGEQYF. CDR3 DNA: TGTGCCAGTAGTAGCCTAACAGGGGGCGAGCAGTACTTC. Using reference TRBV19 and TRBJ2-7 for the parts outside the CDR3, the full variable domain is DGGITQSPKYLFRKEGQNVTLSCEQNLNHDAMYWYRQDPGQGLRLIYYSQIVNDFQKGDIAEGYSVSREKKESFPLTVTSAQKNPTAFYLCASSSLTGGEQYFGPGTRLTVT.

The CDR3: CASYTTRPAHYSNQPQHF. Written as DNA, the CDR3 is TGCGCCAGCTATACTACCCGGCCAGCACACTATAGCAATCAGCCCCAGCATTTT. V and J are TRBV23-1 and TRBJ1-5, with D unresolved. TRBV23-1 carries the ORF label, with uncertain function. The CDR3 extends over 18 amino acids. Between the trimmed V and J ends, which lost 8 bases and 0 bases, there was a span of 23 bases.